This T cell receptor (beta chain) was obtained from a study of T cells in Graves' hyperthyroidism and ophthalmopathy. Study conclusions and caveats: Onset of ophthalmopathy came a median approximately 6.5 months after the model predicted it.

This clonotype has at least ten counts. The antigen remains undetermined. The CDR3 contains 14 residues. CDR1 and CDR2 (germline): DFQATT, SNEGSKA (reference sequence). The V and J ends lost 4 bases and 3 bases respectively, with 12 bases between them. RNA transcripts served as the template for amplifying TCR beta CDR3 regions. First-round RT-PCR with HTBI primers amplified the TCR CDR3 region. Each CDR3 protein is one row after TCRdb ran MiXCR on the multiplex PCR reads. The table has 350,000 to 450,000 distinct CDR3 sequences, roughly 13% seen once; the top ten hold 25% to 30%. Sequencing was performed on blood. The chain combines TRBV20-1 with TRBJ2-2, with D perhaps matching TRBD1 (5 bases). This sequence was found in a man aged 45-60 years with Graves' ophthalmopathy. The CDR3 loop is CSANKGSHTGELFF. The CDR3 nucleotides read TGCAGTGCTAATAAGGGGTCACACACCGGGGAGCTGTTTTTT.